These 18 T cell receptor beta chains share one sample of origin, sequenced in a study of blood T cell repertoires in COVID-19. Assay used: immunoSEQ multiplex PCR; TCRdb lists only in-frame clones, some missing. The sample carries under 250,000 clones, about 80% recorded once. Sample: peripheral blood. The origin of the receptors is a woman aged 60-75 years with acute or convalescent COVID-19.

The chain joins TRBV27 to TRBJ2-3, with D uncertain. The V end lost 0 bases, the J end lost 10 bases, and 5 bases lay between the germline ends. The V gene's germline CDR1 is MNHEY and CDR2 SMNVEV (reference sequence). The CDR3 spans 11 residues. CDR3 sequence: CASSLSRSQYF. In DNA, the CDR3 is TGTGCCAGCAGTTTATCTCGGTCGCAGTATTTT.

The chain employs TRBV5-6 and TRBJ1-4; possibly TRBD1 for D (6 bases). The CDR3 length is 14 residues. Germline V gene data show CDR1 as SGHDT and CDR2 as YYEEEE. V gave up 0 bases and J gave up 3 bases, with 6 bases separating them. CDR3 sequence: CASSLGTANEKLFF. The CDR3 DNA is TGTGCCAGCAGCTTGGGGACAGCTAATGAAAAACTGTTTTTT.

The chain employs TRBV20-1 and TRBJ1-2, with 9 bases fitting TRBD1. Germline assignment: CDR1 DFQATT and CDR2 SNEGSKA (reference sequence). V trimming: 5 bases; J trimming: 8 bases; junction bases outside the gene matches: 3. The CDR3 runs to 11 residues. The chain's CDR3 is CSAGTGQGYTF. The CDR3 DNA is TGCAGTGCTGGGACAGGGCAGGGCTACACCTTC.

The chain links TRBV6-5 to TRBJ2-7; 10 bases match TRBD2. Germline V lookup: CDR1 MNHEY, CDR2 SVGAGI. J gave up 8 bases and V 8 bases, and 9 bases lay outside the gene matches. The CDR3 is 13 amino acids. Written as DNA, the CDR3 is TGTGCCAGCGGACTAGCGGATAATTTCCAGCAGTACTTC. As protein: CASGLADNFQQYF.

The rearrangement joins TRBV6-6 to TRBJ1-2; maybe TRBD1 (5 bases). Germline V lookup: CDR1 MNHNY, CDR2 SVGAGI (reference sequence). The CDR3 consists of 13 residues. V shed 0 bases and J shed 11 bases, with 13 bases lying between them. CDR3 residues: CASSYSSPGQYTF. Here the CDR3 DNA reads TGTGCCAGCAGTTACTCGAGTCCAGGGCAGTACACCTTC.

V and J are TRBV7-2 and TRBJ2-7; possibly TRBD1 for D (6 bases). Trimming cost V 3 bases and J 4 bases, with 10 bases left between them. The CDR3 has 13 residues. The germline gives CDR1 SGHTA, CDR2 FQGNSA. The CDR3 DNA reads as TGTGCCAGCAGCTTCTCCCAGGGGTACGAGCAGTACTTC. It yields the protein CASSFSQGYEQYF. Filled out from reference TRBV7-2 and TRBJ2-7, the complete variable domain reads GAGVSQSPSNKVTEKGKDVELRCDPISGHTALYWYRQSLGQGLEFLIYFQGNSAPDKSGLPSDRFSAERTGGSVSTLTIQRTQQEDSAVYLCASSFSQGYEQYFGPGTRLTVT.

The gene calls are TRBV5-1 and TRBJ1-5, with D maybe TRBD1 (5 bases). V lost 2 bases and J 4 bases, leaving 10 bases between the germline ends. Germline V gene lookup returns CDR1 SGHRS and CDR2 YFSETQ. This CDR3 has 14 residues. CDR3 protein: CASSLWGRNQPQHF. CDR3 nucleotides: TGCGCCAGCAGCTTATGGGGCCGGAATCAGCCCCAGCATTTT.

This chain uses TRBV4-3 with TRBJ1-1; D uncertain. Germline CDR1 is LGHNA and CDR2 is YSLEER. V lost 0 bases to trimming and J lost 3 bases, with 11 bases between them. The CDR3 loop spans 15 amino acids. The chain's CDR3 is CASSQDSKADTEAFF. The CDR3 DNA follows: TGCGCCAGCAGCCAAGATAGTAAGGCGGACACTGAAGCTTTCTTT.

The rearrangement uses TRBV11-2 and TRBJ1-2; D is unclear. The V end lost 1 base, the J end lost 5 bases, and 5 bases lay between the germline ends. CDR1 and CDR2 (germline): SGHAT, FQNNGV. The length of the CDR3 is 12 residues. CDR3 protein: CASSLARYGYTF. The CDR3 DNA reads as TGTGCCAGCAGCTTAGCTCGTTATGGCTACACCTTC.

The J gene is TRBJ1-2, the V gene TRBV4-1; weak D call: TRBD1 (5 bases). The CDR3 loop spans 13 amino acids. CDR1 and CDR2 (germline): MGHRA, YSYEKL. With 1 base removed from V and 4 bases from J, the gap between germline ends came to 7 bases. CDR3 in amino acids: CASSQGQTYGYTF. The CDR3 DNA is TGCGCCAGCAGCCAAGGACAGACCTATGGCTACACCTTC.

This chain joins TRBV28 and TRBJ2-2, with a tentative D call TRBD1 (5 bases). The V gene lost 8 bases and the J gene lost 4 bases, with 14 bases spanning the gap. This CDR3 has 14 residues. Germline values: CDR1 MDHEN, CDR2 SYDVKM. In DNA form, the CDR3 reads TGTGCCAGCCGCCGGGCAGGGCTCACCGGGGAGCTGTTTTTT. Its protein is CASRRAGLTGELFF.

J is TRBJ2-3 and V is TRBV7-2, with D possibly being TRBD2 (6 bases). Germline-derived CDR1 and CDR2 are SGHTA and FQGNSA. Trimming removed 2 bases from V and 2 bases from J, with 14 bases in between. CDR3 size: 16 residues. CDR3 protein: CASSLFGGANTDTQYF. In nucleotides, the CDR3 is TGTGCCAGCAGCTTATTTGGCGGGGCTAACACAGATACGCAGTATTTT.

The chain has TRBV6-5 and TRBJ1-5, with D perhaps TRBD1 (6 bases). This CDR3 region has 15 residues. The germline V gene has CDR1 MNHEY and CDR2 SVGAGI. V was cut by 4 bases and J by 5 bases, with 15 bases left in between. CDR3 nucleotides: TGTGCCAGCAGTTCAGGGGTGCAGGTGGATCAGCCCCAGCATTTT. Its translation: CASSSGVQVDQPQHF.

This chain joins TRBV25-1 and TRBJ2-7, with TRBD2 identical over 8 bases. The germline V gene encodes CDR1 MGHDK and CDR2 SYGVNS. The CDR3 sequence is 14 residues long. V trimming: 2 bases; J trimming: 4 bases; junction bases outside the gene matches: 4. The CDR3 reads CASSESGGRYEQYF. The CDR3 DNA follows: TGTGCCAGCAGTGAAAGCGGGGGAAGGTACGAGCAGTACTTC.

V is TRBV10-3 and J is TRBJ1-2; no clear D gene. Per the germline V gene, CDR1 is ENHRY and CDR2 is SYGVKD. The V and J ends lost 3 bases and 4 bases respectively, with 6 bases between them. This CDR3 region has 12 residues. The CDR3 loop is CAISDSPYGYTF. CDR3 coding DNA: TGTGCCATCAGTGACTCCCCCTATGGCTACACCTTC.

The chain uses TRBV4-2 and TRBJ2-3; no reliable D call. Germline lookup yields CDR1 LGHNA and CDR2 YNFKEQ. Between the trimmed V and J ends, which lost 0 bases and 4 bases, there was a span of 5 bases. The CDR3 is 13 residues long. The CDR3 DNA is TGTGCCAGCAGCCAAGACAGATCAGATACGCAGTATTTT. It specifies CASSQDRSDTQYF.

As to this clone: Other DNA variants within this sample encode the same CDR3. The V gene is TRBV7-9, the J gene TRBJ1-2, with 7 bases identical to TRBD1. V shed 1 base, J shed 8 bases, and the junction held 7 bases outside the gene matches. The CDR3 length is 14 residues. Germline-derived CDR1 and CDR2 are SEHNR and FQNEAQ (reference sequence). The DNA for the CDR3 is TGTGCCAGCAGCTTAGGACAGGGCTTGGAGGGCTACACCTTC. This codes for CASSLGQGLEGYTF.

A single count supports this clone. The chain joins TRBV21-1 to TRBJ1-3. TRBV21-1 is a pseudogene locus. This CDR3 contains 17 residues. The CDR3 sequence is CASSKREDGNSGNTIYF. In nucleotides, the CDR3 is TGTGCCAGCAGCAAAAGGGAGGATGGAAACTCTGGAAACACCATATATTTT.